This is a list of T cell receptor beta chains from one sample in a study of cytomegalovirus exposure and HLA in healthy donors. Generated by immunoSEQ multiplex PCR, the TCRdb table keeps only in-frame clones and is missing some. This sample has about 43,000 clones; around 77% occur once, and the top ten carry 1.4%. Input material: PBMCs. These receptors were obtained from a young man in good health and CMV-seronegative. The CDR3 runs from the conserved cysteine through the conserved F or W. A D gene is named only where the DNA matches it firmly. Clone size is stated in some rows and not others, as once, few, many or a class when expanded.

clone size: NA; V gene: TRBV4-2; J gene: TRBJ2-1; D gene: TRBD2; CDR3 protein: CASSQELAGDNEQFF; CDR3 DNA: TGTGCCAGCAGTCAAGAGTTAGCGGGAGACAATGAGCAGTTCTTC
clone size: once; V gene: TRBV6-4; J gene: TRBJ2-3; D gene: TRBD2; CDR3 protein: CASSKGLAGDTDTQYF; CDR3 DNA: TGTGCCAGCAGTAAAGGACTAGCGGGAGACACAGATACGCAGTATTTT
clone size: NA; V gene: TRBV2; J gene: TRBJ2-5; D gene: TRBD2; CDR3 protein: CATKHRIAGGGGETQYF; CDR3 DNA: TGTGCCACCAAACATAGGATAGCGGGAGGTGGGGGAGAGACCCAGTACTTC
clone size: NA; V gene: TRBV2; J gene: TRBJ2-6; D gene: TRBD2; CDR3 protein: CASRRLAGHQSGANVLTF; CDR3 DNA: TGTGCCAGCAGGCGACTAGCGGGCCACCAATCTGGGGCCAACGTCCTGACTTTC
clone size: NA; V gene: TRBV11-3; J gene: TRBJ2-2; D gene: NA; CDR3 protein: CASSLGAGVNTGELFF; CDR3 DNA: TGTGCCAGCAGCTTAGGGGCAGGGGTGAACACCGGGGAGCTGTTTTTT
clone size: NA; V gene: TRBV18; J gene: TRBJ2-1; D gene: TRBD2; CDR3 protein: CASSRTSGRATYNEQFF; CDR3 DNA: TGTGCCAGCTCAAGGACTAGCGGGAGGGCCACCTACAATGAGCAGTTCTTC
clone size: NA; V gene: TRBV5-6; J gene: TRBJ1-2; D gene: TRBD1; CDR3 protein: CASSSGQGNYGYTF; CDR3 DNA: TGTGCCAGCAGCTCCGGACAGGGGAACTATGGCTACACCTTC
clone size: NA; V gene: TRBV28; J gene: TRBJ1-5; D gene: NA; CDR3 protein: CASSQSWAFGNQPQHF; CDR3 DNA: TGTGCCAGCAGTCAGTCTTGGGCATTTGGGAATCAGCCCCAGCATTTT
clone size: few; V gene: TRBV7-9; J gene: TRBJ1-2; D gene: TRBD1; CDR3 protein: CASSPSRQGSPVNYGYTF; CDR3 DNA: TGTGCCAGCAGCCCAAGCCGACAGGGATCCCCGGTTAACTATGGCTACACCTTC
clone size: NA; V gene: TRBV6-5; J gene: TRBJ2-7; D gene: NA; CDR3 protein: CASSYWTQGGEQYF; CDR3 DNA: TGTGCCAGCAGTTACTGGACACAGGGGGGGGAGCAGTACTTC
clone size: NA; V gene: TRBV28; J gene: TRBJ2-4; D gene: TRBD2; CDR3 protein: CASSLSGREGAKNIQYF; CDR3 DNA: TGTGCCAGCAGTTTATCCGGGCGGGAGGGCGCCAAAAACATTCAGTACTTC
clone size: NA; V gene: TRBV6-5; J gene: TRBJ2-3; D gene: NA; CDR3 protein: CASSWDFKVAQYF; CDR3 DNA: TGTGCCAGCAGTTGGGACTTCAAGGTGGCGCAGTATTTT
clone size: NA; V gene: TRBV30; J gene: TRBJ1-6; D gene: NA; CDR3 protein: CAWSVSGASLNSPLHF; CDR3 DNA: TGTGCCTGGAGTGTTTCAGGGGCCTCCCTTAATTCACCCCTCCACTTT
clone size: NA; V gene: TRBV7-6; J gene: TRBJ2-3; D gene: NA; CDR3 protein: CASSLGATASTDTQYF; CDR3 DNA: TGTGCCAGCAGCTTAGGCGCGACAGCTAGCACAGATACGCAGTATTTT
clone size: NA; V gene: TRBV7-2; J gene: TRBJ1-1; D gene: NA; CDR3 protein: CASSFDSGRNTEAFF; CDR3 DNA: TGTGCCAGCAGCTTCGACAGTGGAAGGAACACTGAAGCTTTCTTT
clone size: NA; V gene: TRBV7-8; J gene: TRBJ2-5; D gene: TRBD2; CDR3 protein: CASSLREGYETQYF; CDR3 DNA: TGTGCCAGCAGCTTAAGGGAGGGCTATGAGACCCAGTACTTC
clone size: NA; V gene: TRBV5-1; J gene: TRBJ1-2; D gene: TRBD1; CDR3 protein: CASSLGQPGGGYTF; CDR3 DNA: TGCGCCAGCAGCCTGGGACAGCCCGGGGGGGGCTACACCTTC
clone size: NA; V gene: TRBV4-3; J gene: TRBJ1-1; D gene: NA; CDR3 protein: CASSQDRPGNTEAFF; CDR3 DNA: TGCGCCAGCAGCCAAGATCGGCCAGGGAACACTGAAGCTTTCTTT
clone size: NA; V gene: TRBV27; J gene: TRBJ2-7; D gene: NA; CDR3 protein: CASLPFPYEQYF; CDR3 DNA: TGTGCCAGCCTCCCCTTCCCCTACGAGCAGTACTTC
clone size: NA; V gene: TRBV11-2; J gene: TRBJ2-5; D gene: NA; CDR3 protein: CASSLGQYQETQYF; CDR3 DNA: TGTGCCAGCAGCTTGGGCCAGTACCAAGAGACCCAGTACTTC
clone size: NA; V gene: TRBV7-6; J gene: TRBJ2-3; D gene: TRBD1; CDR3 protein: CASSPLNGGTGDTQYF; CDR3 DNA: TGTGCCAGCAGCCCCTTAAACGGCGGGACAGGGGATACGCAGTATTTT
clone size: NA; V gene: TRBV12-5; J gene: TRBJ2-3; D gene: TRBD1; CDR3 protein: CASGPRPLGGTGDTDMQYF; CDR3 DNA: TGTGCTAGTGGTCCACGACCGCTTGGCGGGACAGGGGACACAGATATGCAGTATTTT